This record looks at one TCR beta chain sequence and its context. Its antigen is still unknown. TCRdb used MiXCR to reprocess the 5' RACE reads, holding one entry per CDR3 protein. This table holds around 440,000 distinct CDR3 sequences, roughly 18% found once. Germline CDR1 reads ENHRY; CDR2 reads SYGVKD. This CDR3 has 14 amino acids. Unmatched junction bases numbered 6, after V lost 4 bases and J lost 4 bases. This sample was taken from a study of T-cell memory formation after mild COVID-19. Points from the study as a whole: There was a balanced CD4/CD8 profile in clones contracting day 15 to 85, and later expanders leaned CD4+.

The receptor's source is an adult woman who had mild COVID-19 (a few samples of this study predate the infection). Cell type and time point are not known. Sample: PBMCs or a T cell subset sorted from them (not recorded which). The chain joins TRBV10-3 to TRBJ2-7; TRBD1 agrees at 8 bases. CDR3 loop: CAISVDRGPYEQYF. CDR3 nucleotides: TGTGCCATCAGTGTTGACAGGGGACCATACGAGCAGTACTTC.